This paragraph covers one TCR beta chain sequence. Per germline, CDR1 KGHSH and CDR2 LQKENI. V lost 3 bases to trimming and J lost 0 bases; unmatched junction nucleotides: 7. The CDR3 length is 16 residues. Profiling relied on immunoSEQ multiplex PCR, and the TCRdb table lists in-frame clones only, not all of them. This table has a few hundred thousand clones, around 86% appearing once. The entry originates in a study of blood T cell repertoires in COVID-19. Study as a whole: T cells, B-cell-depleted T cells, or PBMCs supplied cDNA or gDNA.

Two negative PCRs, clearance, or symptom resolution had been documented for recovered Cohort 3 donors. The source of this sequence is a woman aged 50 to 65 who had recovered from COVID-19. The sample comprised PBMCs or T cells enriched from blood (not recorded which). This sequence joins TRBV18 and TRBJ1-1; 7 bases fit TRBD1. CDR3 bases: TGTGCCAGCTCACCGAAGACAGGGCCAATGAACACTGAAGCTTTCTTT. Its translation is CASSPKTGPMNTEAFF.